The next 12 T cell receptor beta chains were all read from a single sample in a study of molecular identifiers for immune sequencing clone quantification. TCRdb re-called the PCR reads through MiXCR, storing one row per CDR3 protein. The data contain approximately 670,000 distinct CDR3 sequences, just under 20% of them singletons. Sequenced: naive CD8+ T cells from blood, with Jurkat cell RNA spiked in. Specified subset: FACS-sorted CD8+CD4-CCR7+CD45RA+ naive T cells. The receptor set was obtained from a human donor in good health. Some libraries in this study had Jurkat cell RNA spiked in.

This clonotype came up many times. This chain links TRBV7-9 with TRBJ2-3; TRBD2 is a possible D gene (6 bases). The CDR3 loop spans 15 amino acids. V was pared by 1 base and J by 2 bases, with 10 bases between. CDR1 is SEHNR, CDR2 FQNEAQ, per germline (reference sequence). The CDR3 region is CASSLEGLITDTQYF. The DNA for the CDR3 is TGTGCCAGCAGCTTAGAGGGACTTATCACAGATACGCAGTATTTT.

This clonotype was found many times. V usage is TRBV4-3 and J usage is TRBJ2-7; weak D call: TRBD1 (5 bases). Trimming stripped 1 base from V and 3 bases from J, with 13 bases between. Germline assignment: CDR1 LGHNA and CDR2 YSLEER. The CDR3 length is 15 residues. The CDR3 region is CASSQGRAGFYEQYF. The CDR3 coding sequence is TGCGCCAGCAGCCAAGGCCGGGCAGGGTTCTACGAGCAGTACTTC.

This clonotype showed up many times. The rearrangement uses TRBV5-4 and TRBJ2-3; D call uncertain. Germline CDR1 reads SGHNT; CDR2 reads YYREEE (reference sequence). The germline V and J ends were trimmed by 4 bases and 2 bases, with 11 bases remaining between them. The length of the CDR3 is 14 residues. CDR3 loop: CASSPGRTTDTQYF. For the CDR3, the DNA is TGTGCCAGCAGCCCAGGACGCACCACAGATACGCAGTATTTT.

This clonotype was counted at least ten times. V is TRBV7-8 and J is TRBJ1-5; tentative D call: TRBD1 (5 bases). The CDR3 sequence is 17 residues long. Deletions cut 5 bases from V and 0 bases from J, with 17 bases between. Germline V gene lookup returns CDR1 SGHVS and CDR2 FQNEAQ. For the CDR3, the DNA is TGTGCCAGCAGCACAGCCTGGACACCCGATAGCAATCAGCCCCAGCATTTT. Translating it yields CASSTAWTPDSNQPQHF. Supplemented by reference TRBV7-8 and TRBJ1-5, the full variable domain reads GAGVSQSPRYKVAKRGQDVALRCDPISGHVSLFWYQQALGQGPEFLTYFQNEAQLDKSGLPSDRFFAERPEGSVSTLKIQRTQQEDSAVYLCASSTAWTPDSNQPQHFGDGTRLSIL.

This clonotype was seen a handful of times. This chain connects TRBV24-1 to TRBJ2-1, with 8 bases fitting TRBD2. The CDR3 runs to 15 residues. Germline CDR1 is KGHDR and CDR2 is SFDVKD. V lost 3 bases and J lost 9; bases outside the gene matches: 9. CDR3 loop: CATSDESSGLVEQFF. The CDR3 coding sequence is TGTGCCACCAGTGATGAGTCTAGCGGGCTAGTTGAGCAGTTCTTC.

The sample holds many counts of this clonotype. This chain links TRBV13 with TRBJ2-3; D uncertain. Trimming took off 5 bases at V and 0 bases at J, with 21 bases between the two ends. This CDR3 has 18 amino acids. In germline, CDR1 is PRHDT, CDR2 FYEKMQ (reference sequence). The CDR3 sequence: CASSPSLVAVPSTDTQYF. The CDR3 nucleotides read TGTGCCAGCAGCCCTAGTCTTGTAGCCGTCCCTAGCACAGATACGCAGTATTTT.

This clonotype was observed a few times. The V and J genes are TRBV7-6 and TRBJ1-1, with a weak D call TRBD1 (5 bases). CDR1 and CDR2 from the germline V gene are SGHVS and FNYEAQ. Trimming removed 5 bases at V and 4 bases at J, with 11 bases between. CDR3 length: 13 residues. CDR3 sequence (DNA): TGTGCCAGCAGCCGAAGCGGGGGCACTGAAGCTTTCTTT. This sequence encodes CASSRSGGTEAFF.

This clonotype was counted many times. The V call is TRBV19, the J call TRBJ2-2; TRBD2 agrees at 10 bases. V lost 1 base to trimming and J lost 3 bases; unmatched junction nucleotides: 5. This CDR3 has 17 residues. CDR1 and CDR2 from the germline V gene are LNHDA and SQIVND (reference sequence). CDR3 sequence: CASSIASGSFYTGELFF. DNA for the CDR3: TGTGCCAGTAGTATAGCTAGCGGGAGCTTCTACACCGGGGAGCTGTTTTTT.

In this sample, this clonotype turned up many times. The chain is built from TRBV4-3 and TRBJ1-1; 9 positions match TRBD1. CDR1 LGHNA and CDR2 YSLEER come from the germline V gene. This CDR3 spans 12 amino acids. V lost 4 bases, J lost 12 bases, and 6 bases stayed unmatched. The CDR3 protein is CASSPTGGVTFF. CDR3 sequence (DNA): TGCGCCAGCAGCCCGACAGGGGGAGTAACTTTCTTT.

This clonotype appeared a few times. The gene calls are TRBV30 and TRBJ2-1; 8 bases fit TRBD2. V gave up 3 bases and J gave up 8 bases; unmatched junction bases: 6. This CDR3 has 13 amino acids. Germline assignment: CDR1 GTSNPN and CDR2 SVGIG (reference sequence). The CDR3 reads CAWSGTRWDEQFF. The DNA for the CDR3 is TGTGCCTGGAGCGGGACTAGATGGGATGAGCAGTTCTTC. Using reference TRBV30 and TRBJ2-1 for the parts outside the CDR3, the full variable domain is SQTIHQWPATLVQPVGSPLSLECTVEGTSNPNLYWYRQAAGRGLQLLFYSVGIGQISSEVPQNLSASRPQDRQFILSSKKLLLSDSGFYLCAWSGTRWDEQFFGPGTRLTVL.

This clonotype was recorded many times. V gene TRBV20-1 combines with J gene TRBJ2-7; TRBD2 matches 13 bases. Germline V lookup: CDR1 DFQATT, CDR2 SNEGSKA (reference sequence). The V gene end was trimmed by 0 bases and the J gene end by 3 bases; junction bases not matched to a gene: 2. The CDR3 is 15 amino acids. This chain's CDR3 is CSAREGTSGIYEQYF. The CDR3 region has the DNA TGCAGTGCTAGAGAGGGGACTAGCGGGATCTACGAGCAGTACTTC.

The chain combines TRBV9 with TRBJ2-1, with 7 nucleotides matching TRBD2. CDR3 length equals 14 residues. Germline CDR1 is SGDLS and CDR2 is YYNGEE. With 3 bases clipped from V and 3 bases from J, the junction kept 3 bases outside the gene matches. The CDR3 DNA sequence: TGTGCCAGCAGCGGAAGCGGGAACTACAATGAGCAGTTCTTC. Protein product: CASSGSGNYNEQFF. Combining the CDR3 with reference TRBV9 and TRBJ2-1 gives the whole variable domain DSGVTQTPKHLITATGQRVTLRCSPRSGDLSVYWYQQSLDQGLQFLIQYYNGEERAKGNILERFSAQQFPDLHSELNLSSLELGDSALYFCASSGSGNYNEQFFGPGTRLTVL.